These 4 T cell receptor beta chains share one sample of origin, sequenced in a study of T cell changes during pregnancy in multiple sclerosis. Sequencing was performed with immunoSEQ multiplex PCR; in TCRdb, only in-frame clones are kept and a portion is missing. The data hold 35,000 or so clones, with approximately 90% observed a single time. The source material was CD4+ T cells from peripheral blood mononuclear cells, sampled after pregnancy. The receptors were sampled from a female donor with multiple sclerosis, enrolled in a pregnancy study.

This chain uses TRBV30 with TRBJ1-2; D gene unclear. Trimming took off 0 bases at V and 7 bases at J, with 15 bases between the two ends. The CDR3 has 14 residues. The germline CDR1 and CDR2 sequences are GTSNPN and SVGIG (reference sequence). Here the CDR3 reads CAWSVIIDGGGYTF. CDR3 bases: TGTGCCTGGAGTGTGATAATCGACGGCGGTGGCTACACCTTC.

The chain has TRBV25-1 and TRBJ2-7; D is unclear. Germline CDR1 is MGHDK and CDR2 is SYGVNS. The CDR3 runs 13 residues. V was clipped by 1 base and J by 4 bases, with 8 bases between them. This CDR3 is CASSESRSYEQYF. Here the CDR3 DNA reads TGTGCCAGCAGTGAATCGCGCTCATACGAGCAGTACTTC.

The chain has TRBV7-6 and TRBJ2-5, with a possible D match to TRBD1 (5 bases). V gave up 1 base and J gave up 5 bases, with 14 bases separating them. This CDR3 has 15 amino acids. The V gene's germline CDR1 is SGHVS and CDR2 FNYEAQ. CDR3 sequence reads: CASSLESGLRETQYF. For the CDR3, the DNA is TGTGCCAGCAGCTTAGAGTCAGGGTTGCGGGAGACCCAGTACTTC. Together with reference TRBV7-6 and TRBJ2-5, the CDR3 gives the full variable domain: GAGVSQSPRYKVTKRGQDVALRCDPISGHVSLYWYRQALGQGPEFLTYFNYEAQQDKSGLPNDRFSAERPEGSISTLTIQRTEQRDSAMYRCASSLESGLRETQYFGPGTRLLVL.

CDR3 coding DNA: TGCGCCAGCAGGGCCCAGCGGGAGCTTTTGACCGGGGAGCTGTTTTTT. It yields the protein CASRAQRELLTGELFF. The rearrangement joins TRBV5-1 to TRBJ2-2; 8 bases fit TRBD2. Germline V gives CDR1 SGHRS, CDR2 YFSETQ. V shed 5 bases and J 5 bases; nucleotides not matched to a gene: 11. The CDR3 sequence is 16 residues long.